This T cell receptor (beta chain) was obtained from a study of blood T cell repertoires in COVID-19. The overall study: Samples came from the United States, Italy and Spain, spanning acute and convalescent COVID-19. From T cells, B-cell-depleted T cells, or PBMCs came the material, which was cDNA or gDNA.

Unmatched junction bases numbered 17, after V lost 5 bases and J lost 3 bases. CDR1 is MNHEY and CDR2 is SMNVEV in the germline V gene (reference sequence). This CDR3 is built from 19 residues. Clones were sequenced by immunoSEQ multiplex PCR, and TCRdb holds only the in-frame ones, with some missing. The sample yields about 210,000 clones, around 86% seen once. The participants were between about 18 and 89 years old and came from 20 to 30 US areas. The chain has TRBV27 and TRBJ1-1, with 11 bases identical to TRBD1. The sample was PBMCs or T cells enriched from blood (not recorded which). The receptor was isolated from a woman in her forties in a cohort exposed to, infected with or recovered from COVID-19 (not recorded which). Here the CDR3 reads CASSPYGTGGLMTDTEAFF. The CDR3 coding sequence is TGTGCCAGCAGTCCCTACGGGACAGGGGGATTAATGACGGACACTGAAGCTTTCTTT.